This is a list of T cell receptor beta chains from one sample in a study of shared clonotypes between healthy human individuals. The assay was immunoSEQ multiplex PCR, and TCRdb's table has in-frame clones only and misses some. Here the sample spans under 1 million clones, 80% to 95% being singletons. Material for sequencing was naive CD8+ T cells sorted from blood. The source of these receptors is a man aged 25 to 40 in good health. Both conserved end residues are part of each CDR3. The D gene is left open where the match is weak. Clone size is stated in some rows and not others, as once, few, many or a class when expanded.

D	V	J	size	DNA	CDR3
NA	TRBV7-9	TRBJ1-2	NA	TGTGCCAGCAGCTTAGCCGACGAGCACTATGGCTACACCTTC	CASSLADEHYGYTF
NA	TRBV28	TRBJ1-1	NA	TGTGCCAGCAGTTTAGGGCAGCAAATGTACACTGAAGCTTTCTTT	CASSLGQQMYTEAFF
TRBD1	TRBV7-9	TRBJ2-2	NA	TGTGCCAGCAGCTTACTAAGTGGACAGGGAGGTCTAGCCGGGGAGCTGTTTTTT	CASSLLSGQGGLAGELFF
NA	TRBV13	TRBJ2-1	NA	TGTGCCAGCAGCTGGTACGAGAAGGGGTCCTACAATGAGCAGTTCTTC	CASSWYEKGSYNEQFF
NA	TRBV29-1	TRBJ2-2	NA	TGCAGCGTTGGTGAGACCGGGGAGCTGTTTTTT	CSVGETGELFF
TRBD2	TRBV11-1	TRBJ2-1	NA	TGTGCCAGCAGGGGAGAGTTAGCGGGTCTAAACAATGAGCAGTTCTTC	CASRGELAGLNNEQFF
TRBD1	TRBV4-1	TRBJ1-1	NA	TGCGCCAGCAGCCTCCTGACAGGGGTAGCCACTGAAGCTTTCTTT	CASSLLTGVATEAFF
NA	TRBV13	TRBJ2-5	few	TGTGCCAGCAGCCCCCGGGGTGGTCGGGAGACCCAGTACTTC	CASSPRGGRETQYF
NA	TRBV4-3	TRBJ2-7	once	TGCGCCAGCAGCCAAGATTCTTCCAGCTCCTACGAGCAGTACTTC	CASSQDSSSSYEQYF
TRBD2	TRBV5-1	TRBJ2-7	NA	TGCGCCAGCAGCCTGAGACTAGCGGCAACCTACGAGCAGTACTTC	CASSLRLAATYEQYF
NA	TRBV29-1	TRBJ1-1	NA	TGCAGCGTTGAAGACCGACGCTTGTCCACTGAAGCTTTCTTT	CSVEDRRLSTEAFF
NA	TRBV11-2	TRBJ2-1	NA	TGTGCCAGCAGGTTCCGCATAGGGTTTACACCCTACAATGAGCAGTTCTTC	CASRFRIGFTPYNEQFF
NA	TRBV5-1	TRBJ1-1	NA	TGCGCCAGCAGCCGTGGGGGGGCCCAAAACACTGAAGCTTTCTTT	CASSRGGAQNTEAFF
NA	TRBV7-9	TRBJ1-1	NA	TGTGCCAGCAGCTTATTGGACTGGGGCCAAGCTTTCTTT	CASSLLDWGQAFF
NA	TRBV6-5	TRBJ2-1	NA	TGTGCCAGCAGTTACGGTAGCTCCTACAATGAGCAGTTCTTC	CASSYGSSYNEQFF
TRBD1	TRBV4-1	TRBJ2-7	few	TGCGCCAGCAGCCCGTTGGGGACAGGGGTGTACGAGCAGTACTTC	CASSPLGTGVYEQYF
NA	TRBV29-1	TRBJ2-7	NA	TGCAGCATTGGTGGGATAGACTACGAGCAGTACTTC	CSIGGIDYEQYF
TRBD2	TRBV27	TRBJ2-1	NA	TGTGCCAGCACCCGGGGGGGGGCGGAAAATGAGCAGTTCTTC	CASTRGGAENEQFF
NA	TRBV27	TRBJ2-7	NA	TGTGCCAGCAGTTTCCTAAGGGGGAGAGCCTACGAGCAGTACTTC	CASSFLRGRAYEQYF
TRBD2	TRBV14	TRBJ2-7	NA	TGTGCCAGCAGCCAAGGAACCGGACTAGCGGGACCCGAGCAGTACTTC	CASSQGTGLAGPEQYF
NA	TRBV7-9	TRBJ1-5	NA	TGTGCCAGCAGCTTCCCGGGGGAGGGCAATCAGCCCCAGCATTTT	CASSFPGEGNQPQHF
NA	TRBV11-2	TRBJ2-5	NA	TGTGCCAGCAGCTTAGTGCCGGGGCTCCAAGAGACCCAGTACTTC	CASSLVPGLQETQYF
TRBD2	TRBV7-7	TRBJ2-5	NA	TGTGCTAGCAGAAAGGGACTAGCGGGAGGAGAGACCCAGTACTTC	CASRKGLAGGETQYF
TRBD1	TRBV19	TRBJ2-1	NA	TGTGCCAGTAGTGTTAACACAGGGGAATGGGATGAGCAGTTCTTC	CASSVNTGEWDEQFF
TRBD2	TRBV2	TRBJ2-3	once	TGTGCCAGCAGTGGACTAGCGGCAGATACGCAGTATTTT	CASSGLAADTQYF
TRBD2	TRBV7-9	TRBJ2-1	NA	TGTGCCAGCAGCTTGCGACTAGCGGGAGATGGCTCTGAGCAGTTCTTC	CASSLRLAGDGSEQFF
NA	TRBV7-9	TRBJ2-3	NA	TGTGCCAGCAGCTTAGGAGGGGTCACAGATACGCAGTATTTT	CASSLGGVTDTQYF
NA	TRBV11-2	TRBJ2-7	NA	TGTGCCAGCAGCTTAGTGGACAGCTACGAGCAGTACTTC	CASSLVDSYEQYF
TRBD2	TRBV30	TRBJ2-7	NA	TGTGCCTGGAGTGAGGGGCTAGCGGAGACTGACGAGCAGTACTTC	CAWSEGLAETDEQYF
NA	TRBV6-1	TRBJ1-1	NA	TGTGCCAGCAGTGAACTGACAGGTAATGAAGCTTTCTTT	CASSELTGNEAFF
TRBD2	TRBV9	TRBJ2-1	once	TGTGCCAGCAGCGTAGCAGGTGGAGCGGGAGGGTGGGATGAGCAGTTCTTC	CASSVAGGAGGWDEQFF
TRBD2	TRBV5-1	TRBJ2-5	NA	TGCGCCAGCAGCTTGGAAATCTTGCGGGAGGAGACCCAGTACTTC	CASSLEILREETQYF
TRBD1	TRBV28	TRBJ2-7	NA	TGTGCCAGCAGTCGCTCCCGGACAGGGCACGAGCAGTACTTC	CASSRSRTGHEQYF
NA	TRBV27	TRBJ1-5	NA	TGTGCCAGCAGGCTGGGGGGTGGCAATCAGCCCCAGCATTTT	CASRLGGGNQPQHF
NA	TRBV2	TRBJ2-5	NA	TGTGCCAGCCGGAGGGAGACCCAGTACTTC	CASRRETQYF
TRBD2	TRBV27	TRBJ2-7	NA	TGTGCCAGCAGTTTCGCGGGAGGTTCCTACGAGCAGTACTTC	CASSFAGGSYEQYF
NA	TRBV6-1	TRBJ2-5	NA	TGTGCCAGCAGTGAACTGGGGGGGGGCGTAGAGACCCAGTACTTC	CASSELGGGVETQYF
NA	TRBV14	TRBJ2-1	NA	TGTGCCAGCAGCCAAGAGTACAATGAGCAGTTCTTC	CASSQEYNEQFF
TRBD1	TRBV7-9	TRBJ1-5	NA	TGTGCCAGCAGCTCCGGGACAGGGGTCAGGCAGCCCCAGCATTTT	CASSSGTGVRQPQHF
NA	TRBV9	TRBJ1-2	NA	TGTGCCAGCAGCGAGGACAGTGTCTATGGCTACACCTTC	CASSEDSVYGYTF
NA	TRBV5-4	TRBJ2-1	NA	TGTGCCAGCAGCTTGGTGTTAGAAAATGAGCAGTTCTTC	CASSLVLENEQFF
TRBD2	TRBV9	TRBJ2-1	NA	TGTGCCAGCAGCCTTGGGACTAGCGGGGGGATCGGCAATGAGCAGTTCTTC	CASSLGTSGGIGNEQFF
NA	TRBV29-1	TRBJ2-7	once	TGCAGCGCACTACCGTGGGGAACCTCCGAGCAGTACTTC	CSALPWGTSEQYF
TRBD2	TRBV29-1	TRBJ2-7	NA	TGCAGCGTTGAGACTAGCGGGAGAGGTGAGCAGTACTTC	CSVETSGRGEQYF
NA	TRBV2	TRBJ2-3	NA	TGTGCCAGCAGTGGTCTAGGAGGGGATACGCAGTATTTT	CASSGLGGDTQYF
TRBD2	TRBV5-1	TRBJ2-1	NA	TGCGCCAGCAGCTTGCGGGAGGGCCACTACAATGAGCAGTTCTTC	CASSLREGHYNEQFF
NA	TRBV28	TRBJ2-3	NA	TGTGCCAGCAGTTTATCCGAATCGGACAGATTCACAGATACGCAGTATTTT	CASSLSESDRFTDTQYF
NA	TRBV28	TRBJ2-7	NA	TGTGCCAGCAGTAAATTCGATCTTGAGAGGGCCTACGAGCAGTACTTC	CASSKFDLERAYEQYF
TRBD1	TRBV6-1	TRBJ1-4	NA	TGTGCCAGCAGGAGACAGGGGGAGTCTAATGAAAAACTGTTTTTT	CASRRQGESNEKLFF
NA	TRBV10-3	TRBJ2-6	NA	TGTGCCACCCTCTCTGGGGCCAACGTCCTGACTTTC	CATLSGANVLTF
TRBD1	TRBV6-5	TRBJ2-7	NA	TGTGCCAGCATGACAGGGCTCTACGAGCAGTACTTC	CASMTGLYEQYF
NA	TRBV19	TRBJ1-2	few	TGTGCCAGTAGTATAACACACTTTAACTATGGCTACACCTTC	CASSITHFNYGYTF
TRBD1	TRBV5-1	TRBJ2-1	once	TGCGCCAGCAGCACGGGACAGGGGTACTACAATGAGCAGTTCTTC	CASSTGQGYYNEQFF
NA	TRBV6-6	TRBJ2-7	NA	TGTGCCAGCACTGGCTTCTCCTACGAGCAGTACTTC	CASTGFSYEQYF
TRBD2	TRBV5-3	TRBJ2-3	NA	TGTGCCAGAAGCCACGGCGGGGGGAAACTTCGAGACACAGATACGCAGTATTTT	CARSHGGGKLRDTDTQYF
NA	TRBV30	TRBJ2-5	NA	TGTGCCTGGAGTCCCCGGGACACAGAAGAGACCCAGTACTTC	CAWSPRDTEETQYF
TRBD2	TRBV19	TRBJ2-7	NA	TGTGCCAGTAGTACGCTAGCGGGAGTATACGAGCAGTACTTC	CASSTLAGVYEQYF
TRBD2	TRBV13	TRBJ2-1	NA	TGTGCCAGCAGCCCGGGACTAGCGGGAGGGGGCTACAATGAGCAGTTCTTC	CASSPGLAGGGYNEQFF
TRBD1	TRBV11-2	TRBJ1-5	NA	TGTGCCAGCAGTCCGGGACAGGGGGCATTTCAGCCCCAGCATTTT	CASSPGQGAFQPQHF